The 29 T cell receptor beta chains presented below share a single source sample, sequenced in a study of monozygotic twins with inflammatory bowel disease. TCRdb reprocessed the 5' RACE reads; each CDR3 protein has one entry and no DNA is given. The listing contains about 300,000 distinct CDR3 sequences. Sequencing was performed on blood. These receptors were collected from a human donor with ulcerative colitis or Crohn's disease, or a healthy co-twin of an affected twin (not recorded which).

The chain couples TRBV14 to TRBJ1-2; checking the TCRdb D call of TRBD1 is not possible without DNA. This CDR3 is 14 amino acids long. Germline V CDR1 and CDR2: SGHDN, FVKESK. The CDR3 is CASSQVGTGARYTF.

The chain joins TRBV7-9 to TRBJ2-1; without DNA, the TCRdb call of TRBD1 cannot be checked. CDR3 length: 17 residues. Germline values: CDR1 SEHNR, CDR2 FQNEAQ (reference sequence). The CDR3 protein is CASSLFMGQGITNEQFF.

This chain joins TRBV20-1 and TRBJ2-2. CDR1 and CDR2 (germline): DFQATT, SNEGSKA (reference sequence). The CDR3 loop spans 11 amino acids. The CDR3 is CSGFRDGELFF.

The chain combines TRBV12-3 or TRBV12-4 with TRBJ2-6. CDR3 size: 16 residues. The chain's CDR3 is CASSSGVRAGANVLTF.

The chain has TRBV4-3 and TRBJ2-5; TCRdb names TRBD1, which stays unverified in the absence of DNA. Germline V gene lookup returns CDR1 LGHNA and CDR2 YSLEER. The CDR3 spans 15 residues. This CDR3 is CASSQDLRGTETQYF.

The chain links TRBV4-3 to TRBJ2-1; without DNA, the TCRdb call of TRBD2 cannot be checked. The CDR3 sequence is 17 residues long. Looked up from germline, CDR1 is LGHNA and CDR2 is YSLEER. CDR3 loop: CASSRLAGLTSYNEQFF.

The CDR3 spells CASSHRPDRGGTDTQYF. The gene calls are TRBV5-5 and TRBJ2-3; TCRdb reports TRBD1, a call that lacks DNA to check it against. CDR3 length: 17 amino acids. In germline, CDR1 is SGHKS, CDR2 YYEKEE (reference sequence).

The chain couples TRBV28 to TRBJ2-7; no DNA is available, so the TRBD1 call from TCRdb remains unchecked. Germline V gene sequence: CDR1 MDHEN, CDR2 SYDVKM. The CDR3 length is 13 residues. The CDR3 sequence: CASSIPQGYEQYF. The full variable domain, rest sourced from reference TRBV28 and TRBJ2-7, is DVKVTQSSRYLVKRTGEKVFLECVQDMDHENMFWYRQDPGLGLRLIYFSYDVKMKEKGDIPEGYSVSREKKERFSLILESASTNQTSMYLCASSIPQGYEQYFGPGTRLTVT.

The V gene is TRBV29-1, the J gene TRBJ1-2; TCRdb's D call, TRBD1, is unchecked because there is no DNA. There are 12 residues in the CDR3. Germline V gene lookup returns CDR1 SQVTM and CDR2 ANQGSEA. The chain's CDR3 is CSVDRDAYGYTF.

CDR3 in amino acids: CASSRSGLREKLFF. The gene calls are TRBV7-2 and TRBJ1-4; TCRdb outputs TRBD1, but without DNA this stays unchecked. Per germline, CDR1 SGHTA and CDR2 FQGNSA. This CDR3 contains 14 residues.

The V and J genes are TRBV24-1 and TRBJ2-5; as DNA is missing, the TRBD1 call by TCRdb cannot be tested. The CDR3 is 15 amino acids. The V gene's germline CDR1 is KGHDR and CDR2 SFDVKD. This CDR3 reads CATSDHRVWGETQYF.

This chain uses TRBV12-3 or TRBV12-4 with TRBJ1-1; TCRdb's D gene call, TRBD1, goes unchecked for lack of DNA. The CDR3 loop spans 14 amino acids. The CDR3 loop reads CASRQTGRVTEAFF.

This sequence joins TRBV11-2 and TRBJ1-4. Per the germline V gene, CDR1 is SGHAT and CDR2 is FQNNGV. There are 19 residues in the CDR3. The CDR3 is CASSLRGGAIGNPNEKLFF.

The genes are TRBV9 and TRBJ2-5. CDR1 and CDR2 from the germline V gene are SGDLS and YYNGEE. The CDR3 has 13 amino acids. The CDR3: CASSVAELQTQYF.

The genes are TRBV7-2 and TRBJ2-5; TCRdb proposes TRBD2, but this gene call is untestable without DNA. This CDR3 has 14 residues. The germline gives CDR1 SGHTA, CDR2 FQGNSA. The CDR3 here is CASSLEGGIETQYF.

CDR3 amino acids: CASKDMGTGGVDTQYF. The chain uses TRBV21-1 and TRBJ2-3; TCRdb's D call, TRBD1, is unchecked because there is no DNA. TRBV21-1 is a known pseudogene. CDR3 size: 16 residues.

The rearrangement uses TRBV4-3 and TRBJ2-1; the TCRdb call, TRBD1, lacks DNA for checking. This CDR3 is built from 14 residues. Germline assignment: CDR1 LGHNA and CDR2 YSLEER. The CDR3 sequence is CASSQAPGTAEQFF.

The chain uses TRBV5-4 and TRBJ2-7. The CDR3 extends over 15 amino acids. The germline V gene encodes CDR1 SGHNT and CDR2 YYREEE (reference sequence). This chain's CDR3 is CASSLFKGISYEQYF. Full variable domain (rest looked up from reference TRBV5-4 and TRBJ2-7): ETGVTQSPTHLIKTRGQQVTLRCSSQSGHNTVSWYQQALGQGPQFIFQYYREEENGRGNFPPRFSGLQFPNYSSELNVNALELDDSALYLCASSLFKGISYEQYFGPGTRLTVT.

The rearrangement uses TRBV6-2 or TRBV6-3 and TRBJ1-4. The CDR3 consists of 20 residues. The germline V gene encodes CDR1 MNHEY and CDR2 SVGEGT. The CDR3 here is CASSYSSLAGIVYRSEKLFF.

This chain joins TRBV7-6 and TRBJ2-1. Germline assignment: CDR1 SGHVS and CDR2 FNYEAQ. The CDR3 loop spans 14 amino acids. The CDR3 sequence: CASSLERAYNEQFF.

J is TRBJ2-7 and V is TRBV5-1; lacking DNA, the TRBD2 call made by TCRdb goes unchecked. CDR1 is SGHRS, CDR2 YFSETQ, per germline. The CDR3 extends over 15 amino acids. The CDR3: CASRIAGGLSYEQYF. Full variable domain (outside the CDR3, taken from reference TRBV5-1 and TRBJ2-7): KAGVTQTPRYLIKTRGQQVTLSCSPISGHRSVSWYQQTPGQGLQFLFEYFSETQRNKGNFPGRFSGRQFSNSRSEMNVSTLELGDSALYLCASRIAGGLSYEQYFGPGTRLTVT.

V usage is TRBV20-1 and J usage is TRBJ2-2; TCRdb lists TRBD2, though no DNA is available to test this call. This CDR3 comprises 15 residues. Germline V gene sequence: CDR1 DFQATT, CDR2 SNEGSKA (reference sequence). CDR3 in amino acids: CSARDEGTSGGELFF.

CDR3 amino acids: CASSPTEDRRETQYF. The chain combines TRBV14 with TRBJ2-5; TCRdb names TRBD1, which stays unverified in the absence of DNA. Per germline, CDR1 SGHDN and CDR2 FVKESK. The CDR3 is 15 amino acids.

The chain recombines TRBV11-2 with TRBJ2-3; the D gene TCRdb calls, TRBD2, cannot be checked with no DNA. The CDR3 is 21 amino acids. The germline CDR1 and CDR2 sequences are SGHAT and FQNNGV. Here the CDR3 reads CASRSSWAMNPSGVVSDTQYF.

Here the CDR3 reads CSAATSGGPYF. V gene TRBV20-1 combines with J gene TRBJ2-5; TCRdb names TRBD2, which stays unverified in the absence of DNA. The CDR3 runs to 11 residues. Germline CDR1 is DFQATT and CDR2 is SNEGSKA (reference sequence).

The chain joins TRBV21-1 to TRBJ1-4; with no DNA, the TCRdb D assignment of TRBD1 cannot be verified. TRBV21-1 is reported as a pseudogene. The CDR3 is 15 residues long. The CDR3 here is CASSEPGTGVEKLFF.

The V gene is TRBV5-6, the J gene TRBJ2-5. This CDR3 is 13 amino acids long. Germline V gene lookup returns CDR1 SGHDT and CDR2 YYEEEE. Here the CDR3 reads CASSQGYQETQYF.

CDR3 sequence: CASSLEVVSEQYF. This sequence joins TRBV7-9 and TRBJ2-7. From germline, CDR1 is SEHNR and CDR2 FQNEAQ (reference sequence). This CDR3 is built from 13 residues.

The chain couples TRBV9 to TRBJ2-3. The CDR3 runs 14 residues. Germline-derived CDR1 and CDR2 are SGDLS and YYNGEE. Here the CDR3 reads CASSVPDFTDTQYF.